Each of the 31 T cell receptor beta chains below was sequenced from the same sample in a study of T cell changes during pregnancy in multiple sclerosis. Profiling relied on immunoSEQ multiplex PCR, and the TCRdb table lists in-frame clones only, not all of them. The sample shows about 69,000 clones, approximately 90% of them seen only once. The specimen comprised peripheral blood, sampled in the third trimester of pregnancy. The origin of the receptors is a female donor with multiple sclerosis, enrolled in a pregnancy study.

V usage is TRBV6-6 and J usage is TRBJ2-1; 8 positions agree with TRBD1. V lost 6 bases, J lost 4 bases, and 2 bases stayed unmatched. Looked up from germline, CDR1 is MNHNY and CDR2 is SVGAGI (reference sequence). The CDR3 is made up of 13 amino acids. The CDR3 sequence: CASRGDRYNEQFF. The CDR3 bases are TGTGCCAGCAGAGGGGACAGGTACAATGAGCAGTTCTTC.

V and J are TRBV4-1 and TRBJ2-5, with 14 bases matching TRBD2. The germline gives CDR1 MGHRA, CDR2 YSYEKL. The J segment lost 4 bases and the V segment lost 4 bases, leaving 5 bases of the junction unmatched. The CDR3 consists of 16 residues. The CDR3 DNA sequence: TGCGCCAGCAGCCGCCGACTAGCGGGGGGGGGAGAGACCCAGTACTTC. This sequence encodes CASSRRLAGGGETQYF.

V and J are TRBV19 and TRBJ1-6; D is unresolved. This CDR3 contains 15 residues. The germline V and J ends were trimmed by 0 bases and 0 bases, with 3 bases remaining between them. The germline V gene has CDR1 LNHDA and CDR2 SQIVND (reference sequence). The CDR3 bases are TGTGCCAGTAGTATAGACCTCTCCTATAATTCACCCCTCCACTTT. Encoded protein: CASSIDLSYNSPLHF.

This chain connects TRBV2 to TRBJ2-3; no clear D gene. Per germline, CDR1 SNHLY and CDR2 FYNNEI. V lost 7 bases, J lost 2 bases, and 10 bases lay in between. This CDR3 is 13 amino acids long. The CDR3 is CASNPPFTDTQYF. The DNA for the CDR3 is TGTGCCAGCAATCCCCCTTTCACAGATACGCAGTATTTT.

This chain connects TRBV6-5 to TRBJ1-1, with D hard to call. The CDR3 spans 14 residues. Germline assignment: CDR1 MNHEY and CDR2 SVGAGI. The V end lost 2 bases, the J end lost 3 bases, and 10 bases lay between the germline ends. The CDR3, as DNA: TGTGCCAGCAGTTACGACCTCGGGGACACTGAAGCTTTCTTT. This gives the protein CASSYDLGDTEAFF.

V gene TRBV6-1 combines with J gene TRBJ2-7; D perhaps matches TRBD2 (5 bases). The CDR3 has 12 residues. Looked up from germline, CDR1 is MNHNS and CDR2 is SASEGT. V was pared by 0 bases and J by 11 bases, with 11 bases between. The CDR3 sequence is CASSEALRVEYF. The CDR3, as DNA: TGTGCCAGCAGTGAAGCCCTGAGGGTGGAGTACTTC.

This chain joins TRBV5-6 and TRBJ1-5; D is perhaps TRBD1 (5 bases). Germline V gene data show CDR1 as SGHDT and CDR2 as YYEEEE. The CDR3 consists of 15 residues. V lost 4 bases, J lost 0 bases, and 11 bases lay in between. In DNA, the CDR3 is TGTGCCAGCAGCCGTGGGACTTATAGCAATCAGCCCCAGCATTTT. This translates into CASSRGTYSNQPQHF.

The V gene is TRBV6-4, the J gene TRBJ1-1; no reliable D call. The V end was cut by 6 bases, the J end by 1 base, with 9 bases between. The germline gives CDR1 MRHNA, CDR2 SNTAGT. The CDR3 is made up of 13 amino acids. The CDR3 region is CASSKEENTEAFF. In DNA, the CDR3 is TGTGCCAGCAGCAAGGAGGAGAACACTGAAGCTTTCTTT.

This clone was detected once. This chain's CDR3 is CASSYSRGWGSPLHF. The CDR3 coding sequence is TGTGCCAGCAGTTACTCGAGAGGGTGGGGTTCACCCCTCCACTTT. The chain joins TRBV6-5 to TRBJ1-6; D remains ambiguous. Trimming removed 0 bases at V and 9 bases at J, with 12 bases between. Germline assignment: CDR1 MNHEY and CDR2 SVGAGI. CDR3 length equals 15 residues.

The CDR3 loop reads CASGSGGAGDEKLFF. In DNA, the CDR3 is TGTGCCAGCGGATCAGGCGGGGCGGGCGATGAAAAACTGTTTTTT. The chain joins TRBV27 to TRBJ1-4; D possibly corresponds to TRBD1 (5 bases). V lost 8 bases to trimming and J lost 6 bases, with 19 bases between them. The CDR3 runs 15 residues. Germline CDR1 MNHEY, CDR2 SMNVEV (reference sequence).

The chain uses TRBV6-1 and TRBJ2-7; the match to TRBD2 covers 8 bases. Trimming took 1 base from V and 9 from J; bases not matched to a gene: 11. The germline V gene encodes CDR1 MNHNS and CDR2 SASEGT. This CDR3 spans 15 amino acids. CDR3 DNA sequence: TGTGCCAGCAGTGAAGTCCGGGGGGGAGTAGATCGGCAGTACTTC. Protein product: CASSEVRGGVDRQYF.

This chain connects TRBV27 to TRBJ1-2, with D possibly matching TRBD1 (5 bases). V lost 6 bases and J 4 bases, leaving 12 bases between the germline ends. The CDR3 has 13 amino acids. Germline values: CDR1 MNHEY, CDR2 SMNVEV (reference sequence). CDR3 nucleotides: TGTGCCAGCAGGAGGACATTAGGCTATGGCTACACCTTC. Its protein product is CASRRTLGYGYTF.

The gene calls are TRBV27 and TRBJ1-2; D uncertain. Trimming left V 3 bases short and J 4 bases short, with 9 bases between. CDR3 size: 13 residues. Germline V CDR1 and CDR2: MNHEY, SMNVEV (reference sequence). The CDR3 region is CASSFGGGYGYTF. The DNA for the CDR3 is TGTGCCAGCAGTTTTGGCGGAGGCTATGGCTACACCTTC.

The CDR3 loop is CASNGQGALNEKLFF. The CDR3 DNA sequence: TGTGCCAGCAACGGACAGGGGGCTCTTAATGAAAAACTGTTTTTT. The chain is built from TRBV6-1 and TRBJ1-4, with 11 bases that match TRBD1. CDR3 length equals 15 residues. The germline V gene encodes CDR1 MNHNS and CDR2 SASEGT. After removal of 7 bases from V and 4 bases from J, the junction contained 5 bases not matched to a gene.

The rearrangement joins TRBV19 to TRBJ1-5; D uncertain. There are 15 residues in the CDR3. Per the germline V gene, CDR1 is LNHDA and CDR2 is SQIVND (reference sequence). V was clipped by 1 base and J by 2 bases, with 9 bases between them. The DNA for the CDR3 is TGTGCCAGTAGTATAGGACTTTCGGGCAATCAGCCCCAGCATTTT. Translating gives CASSIGLSGNQPQHF.

V gene TRBV5-5 combines with J gene TRBJ1-2; D remains ambiguous. V was clipped by 2 bases and J by 2 bases, with 7 bases between them. This CDR3 has 13 amino acids. In germline, CDR1 is SGHKS, CDR2 YYEKEE (reference sequence). For the CDR3, the DNA is TGTGCCAGCAGCTTAGGAGGAAACTATGGCTACACCTTC. Protein sequence: CASSLGGNYGYTF.

CDR3 DNA: TGTGCCAGCAGTGAACTGCAGTCCAATCAGCCCCAGCATTTT. Its translation: CASSELQSNQPQHF. This chain uses TRBV25-1 with TRBJ1-5; D not resolved. Germline loops: CDR1 MGHDK, CDR2 SYGVNS. CDR3 size: 14 residues. V was trimmed by 2 bases and J by 3 bases, leaving 8 bases between them.

This chain joins TRBV2 and TRBJ2-1; the D gene is possibly TRBD2 (7 bases). The CDR3 runs to 16 residues. Trimming removed 6 bases from V and 0 bases from J, with 15 bases in between. The germline gives CDR1 SNHLY, CDR2 FYNNEI. This CDR3 reads CASSVLRGRSYNEQFF. For the CDR3, the DNA is TGTGCCAGCAGCGTTCTGCGGGGGCGCTCCTACAATGAGCAGTTCTTC.

The V gene is TRBV7-9, the J gene TRBJ1-3; no definite D call. The CDR3 is 15 amino acids. Germline CDR1 SEHNR, CDR2 FQNEAQ (reference sequence). The V end was cut by 1 base, the J end by 0 bases, with 7 bases between. CDR3: CASSLGGVSGNTIYF. The DNA for the CDR3 is TGTGCCAGCAGCTTAGGCGGGGTCTCTGGAAACACCATATATTTT.

The chain uses TRBV19 and TRBJ1-1; TRBD1 agrees at 7 bases. Germline trimming cut 4 bases from V and 4 bases from J; bases unmatched to any gene: 6. The CDR3 is 14 residues long. Germline CDR1 and CDR2: LNHDA and SQIVND (reference sequence). The CDR3 loop reads CASSNDRVGTEAFF. The CDR3 DNA follows: TGTGCCAGTAGTAACGACAGGGTGGGCACTGAAGCTTTCTTT.

The sample holds many counts of this clone. The CDR3 bases are TGCAGCGTTGCGGCAGGGTGGGCAATGAACACTGAAGCTTTCTTT. Its protein product is CSVAAGWAMNTEAFF. The genes are TRBV29-1 and TRBJ1-1; weak D call: TRBD1 (5 bases). V shed 4 bases and J shed 0 bases, with 15 bases lying between them. CDR1 and CDR2 from the germline V gene are SQVTM and ANQGSEA. The CDR3 loop spans 15 amino acids.

The sample holds one count of this clone. The genes are TRBV5-6 and TRBJ2-5; 11 bases align to TRBD2. The germline CDR1 and CDR2 sequences are SGHDT and YYEEEE. The V segment lost 0 bases and the J segment 0 bases; nucleotides outside the gene matches: 7. This CDR3 region has 18 residues. The CDR3: CASSLVRLAGGYQETQYF. In DNA form, the CDR3 reads TGTGCCAGCAGCTTGGTTAGGCTAGCGGGGGGATACCAAGAGACCCAGTACTTC.

This chain joins TRBV5-6 and TRBJ2-3, with 7 bases matching TRBD1. The V gene's germline CDR1 is SGHDT and CDR2 YYEEEE. Trimming at V came to 6 bases and at J to 6 bases, leaving 10 bases not matched to a gene. The CDR3 spans 14 residues. The CDR3 nucleotides read TGTGCCAGCATTCGACAGGGTGTCCACGATACGCAGTATTTT. Amino acids: CASIRQGVHDTQYF.

The V gene is TRBV29-1, the J gene TRBJ1-2; 7 bases map to TRBD1. V trimming: 6 bases; J trimming: 3 bases; junction bases outside the gene matches: 16. The CDR3 is 16 residues long. Germline assignment: CDR1 SQVTM and CDR2 ANQGSEA. DNA of the CDR3: TGCAGCGTGGGGAATAGAGGAGGGGGCGCCTACTATGGCTACACCTTC. Translated: CSVGNRGGGAYYGYTF.

This chain joins TRBV21-1 and TRBJ1-5; TRBD1 is the table's D call and was not checked against the DNA. TRBV21-1 is shown as a pseudogene. The CDR3 extends over 16 amino acids. The CDR3 nucleotides are TGTGCCAGCAGCAAGTCGGACAGGGCGAGCAATCAGCCCCAGCATTTT. This codes for CASSKSDRASNQPQHF.

The V and J genes are TRBV19 and TRBJ1-1; D is possibly TRBD1 (5 bases). Per the germline V gene, CDR1 is LNHDA and CDR2 is SQIVND (reference sequence). V was clipped by 1 base and J by 0 bases, with 12 bases between them. The CDR3 spans 16 residues. CDR3 residues: CASSIGSPGVNTEAFF. In DNA, the CDR3 is TGTGCCAGTAGTATAGGCAGCCCGGGGGTGAACACTGAAGCTTTCTTT.

The J gene is TRBJ2-1, the V gene TRBV5-1; 7 bases map to TRBD2. CDR1 SGHRS and CDR2 YFSETQ come from the germline V gene. The CDR3 runs to 15 residues. Trimming cost V 4 bases and J 0 bases; bases outside gene matches: 4. The CDR3 DNA reads TGCGCCAGCAGCCTGACTAGCACCTCCTACAATGAGCAGTTCTTC. It translates to CASSLTSTSYNEQFF.

The chain couples TRBV10-1 to TRBJ2-3; 8 nucleotides agree with TRBD2. Germline loops: CDR1 WNHNN, CDR2 SYGVQD (reference sequence). Unmatched junction bases numbered 7, after V lost 2 bases and J lost 6 bases. The CDR3 runs to 15 residues. DNA for the CDR3: TGCGCCAGCAGTGAGACTAGCGGCCCGTGGGATACGCAGTATTTT. It codes for CASSETSGPWDTQYF.

The V and J genes are TRBV9 and TRBJ2-7, with D possibly being TRBD2 (6 bases). The V end lost 2 bases, the J end lost 0 bases, and 9 bases lay between the germline ends. Germline-derived CDR1 and CDR2 are SGDLS and YYNGEE. The CDR3 runs 14 residues. The CDR3 loop reads CASSVRGSSYEQYF. As DNA, the CDR3 is TGTGCCAGCAGCGTCCGGGGGAGCTCCTACGAGCAGTACTTC.

This chain uses TRBV7-2 with TRBJ2-5, with D perhaps matching TRBD1 (5 bases). V lost 1 base, J lost 5 bases, and 11 bases lay in between. The CDR3 has 14 residues. Germline V gene sequence: CDR1 SGHTA, CDR2 FQGNSA. CDR3 region: CASSLVKGLETQYF. In DNA, the CDR3 is TGTGCCAGCAGCTTAGTGAAGGGGTTGGAGACCCAGTACTTC.

The gene calls are TRBV2 and TRBJ1-1; D is ambiguous. Trimming took 10 bases from V and 10 from J, leaving 22 bases between them. CDR3 length: 13 residues. Looked up from germline, CDR1 is SNHLY and CDR2 is FYNNEI. CDR3: CATSGVFGQLAFF. The CDR3 region has the DNA TGTGCCACCAGCGGGGTTTTCGGTCAGTTAGCTTTCTTT.